This T cell receptor beta chain was recorded in a study of tissue T cells after allogeneic stem cell transplantation. Study at large: Gastrointestinal graft-versus-host disease was present in all patients, each treated with several therapy lines. Findings of the study overall: Blood and spleen captured only part of the tissue TCR repertoire. TCR repertoires tracked anatomic similarity, regardless of disease or transplant status.

On this clone itself: Its antigen is unidentified.

Clones were sequenced by immunoSEQ multiplex PCR, and TCRdb holds only the in-frame ones, with some missing. The sample consists of more than 20,000 clones, 91% of them appearing once. The source is a male donor at least 60 years old who later had graft-versus-host disease after an allogeneic stem cell transplant. The sample was blood, taken before transplantation.

CDR3 in DNA: TGTGCCAGCAGCTCACGGCGCCGGAACACTGAAGCTTTCTTT. It codes for CASSSRRRNTEAFF. The V and J genes are TRBV3-1 (or the pseudogene TRBV3-2) and TRBJ1-1; D is ambiguous. Germline loops: CDR1 LGHDT, CDR2 YNNKEL (reference sequence). The CDR3 totals 14 residues. With 5 bases removed from V and 1 base from J, the gap between germline ends came to 11 bases.